The 28 T cell receptor beta chains given below trace back to one sample, sequenced in a study of blood T cell repertoires in COVID-19. Data came from immunoSEQ multiplex PCR; TCRdb stores just in-frame clones and leaves some out. The table lists under 130,000 clones, around 90% of them singletons. The sample taken for sequencing was peripheral blood. Every receptor here comes from a man aged 45-65 years in a cohort sampled during active COVID-19.

In its sample, this clone was seen a few times. The V gene is TRBV5-1, the J gene TRBJ1-1; 10 bases line up with TRBD1. Losses at the gene ends were 3 bases for V and 5 bases for J; bases not matched to a gene: 4. Germline V lookup: CDR1 SGHRS, CDR2 YFSETQ. The CDR3 sequence is 14 residues long. CDR3 protein: CASSSGTGVTEAFF. CDR3 sequence (DNA): TGCGCCAGCAGCTCTGGGACAGGGGTGACTGAAGCTTTCTTT.

Only one count was recorded for this clone. V and J are TRBV19 and TRBJ2-7, with 11 bases that match TRBD1. Germline loops: CDR1 LNHDA, CDR2 SQIVND (reference sequence). The V segment lost 4 bases and the J segment 3 bases; nucleotides outside the gene matches: 2. This CDR3 comprises 14 residues. CDR3 region: CASSTGTGGYEQYF. The CDR3 nucleotides read TGTGCCAGTAGTACCGGGACAGGGGGCTACGAGCAGTACTTC.

This clone occurred a few times. The rearrangement joins TRBV18 to TRBJ1-1; no reliable D call. Germline V gives CDR1 KGHSH, CDR2 LQKENI. This CDR3 is built from 15 residues. The germline V and J ends were trimmed by 3 bases and 1 base, with 12 bases remaining between them. The CDR3 reads CASSPPSGRNTEAFF. CDR3 coding DNA: TGTGCCAGCTCACCCCCGTCGGGGAGGAACACTGAAGCTTTCTTT.

This clone was detected once. This chain uses TRBV6-2 or TRBV6-3 with TRBJ1-5; tentative D call: TRBD1 (5 bases). The CDR3 has 15 amino acids. V dropped 4 bases and J dropped 7 bases, with 17 bases sitting between them. Germline V lookup: CDR1 MNHEY, CDR2 SVGEGT. This chain's CDR3 is CASSSRFGGGQPQHF. CDR3 nucleotides: TGTGCCAGCAGTTCGCGGTTCGGGGGGGGACAGCCCCAGCATTTT.

The chain links TRBV5-1 to TRBJ1-3; D gene unclear. CDR1 SGHRS and CDR2 YFSETQ come from the germline V gene. The V end was cut by 4 bases, the J end by 4 bases, with 3 bases between. CDR3 length: 11 residues. The CDR3 bases are TGCGCCAGCAGCCAAGGAAACACCATATATTTT. Its protein product is CASSQGNTIYF.

This clone was picked up a small number of times. V usage is TRBV3-1 (or the pseudogene TRBV3-2) and J usage is TRBJ1-1; D is perhaps TRBD1 (6 bases). From germline, CDR1 is LGHDT and CDR2 YNNKEL (reference sequence). The CDR3 is made up of 15 amino acids. V lost 10 bases and J lost 0, with 18 bases in between. CDR3 sequence: CATRTSDRLNTEAFF. As DNA, the CDR3 is TGTGCCACAAGGACATCCGACAGGTTGAACACTGAAGCTTTCTTT.

This clone has just a few counts. The chain carries TRBV11-2 and TRBJ1-6; D possibly corresponds to TRBD1 (5 bases). The CDR3 loop spans 17 amino acids. V lost 2 bases and J lost 9, with 20 bases in between. Germline V gene lookup returns CDR1 SGHAT and CDR2 FQNNGV. CDR3 DNA: TGTGCCAGCAGCTTAACAATGACGGGGGTCGCGATTTCACCCCTCCACTTT. Translated, it gives CASSLTMTGVAISPLHF.

The chain recombines TRBV7-8 with TRBJ2-3, with 13 bases aligning to TRBD2. CDR3 length: 17 residues. Looked up from germline, CDR1 is SGHVS and CDR2 is FQNEAQ. V trimming: 5 bases; J trimming: 1 base; junction bases outside the gene matches: 6. In DNA form, the CDR3 reads TGTGCCAGCAGCCGGACTAGCGGGGGCACAGGCACAGATACGCAGTATTTT. Its translation: CASSRTSGGTGTDTQYF.

The chain recombines TRBV24-1 with TRBJ2-2; D not certain. V lost 5 bases, J lost 3 bases, and 6 bases lay in between. There are 13 residues in the CDR3. Germline loops: CDR1 KGHDR, CDR2 SFDVKD. The DNA of the CDR3 is TGTGCCACCAGTGCAGACTACACCGGGGAGCTGTTTTTT. It yields the protein CATSADYTGELFF.

The chain combines TRBV5-6 with TRBJ2-1; 7 bases are shared with TRBD2. Unmatched junction bases numbered 13, after V lost 5 bases and J lost 8 bases. CDR3 length: 15 residues. CDR1 is SGHDT and CDR2 is YYEEEE in the germline V gene. Here the CDR3 reads CASRESGLVRYEQFF. Here the CDR3 DNA reads TGTGCCAGCAGGGAGTCAGGACTAGTCCGTTATGAGCAGTTCTTC. Complete variable domain (other parts from reference TRBV5-6 and TRBJ2-1): DAGVTQSPTHLIKTRGQQVTLRCSPKSGHDTVSWYQQALGQGPQFIFQYYEEEERQRGNFPDRFSGHQFPNYSSELNVNALLLGDSALYLCASRESGLVRYEQFFGPGTRLTVL.

This clone was seen only a few times. DNA of the CDR3: TGTGCCAGCAGCCAAGATTCAGGGGCAGAGACCCAGTACTTC. Protein: CASSQDSGAETQYF. V usage is TRBV4-2 and J usage is TRBJ2-5, with D perhaps matching TRBD1 (6 bases). This CDR3 comprises 14 residues. V was shortened by 0 bases and J by 4 bases, with 9 bases between the two germline ends. Germline values: CDR1 LGHNA, CDR2 YNFKEQ.

V and J are TRBV28 and TRBJ1-1; 7 nucleotides match TRBD1. The J segment lost 3 bases and the V segment lost 5 bases, leaving 3 bases of the junction unmatched. Per the germline V gene, CDR1 is MDHEN and CDR2 is SYDVKM. CDR3 length equals 13 residues. The DNA of the CDR3 is TGTGCCAGCAGTGACAGGGCCTACACTGAAGCTTTCTTT. Translating gives CASSDRAYTEAFF.

This clone was detected only a few times. The rearrangement joins TRBV5-5 to TRBJ1-1; D unclear. CDR3 size: 12 residues. V dropped 6 bases and J dropped 4 bases, with 10 bases sitting between them. In germline, CDR1 is SGHKS, CDR2 YYEKEE (reference sequence). This chain's CDR3 is CASKVGGTEAFF. In DNA, the CDR3 is TGTGCCAGCAAAGTTGGCGGCACTGAAGCTTTCTTT.

The genes are TRBV9 and TRBJ2-1, with 13 bases lining up with TRBD2. Germline V lookup: CDR1 SGDLS, CDR2 YYNGEE. The CDR3 has 16 amino acids. Trimming took 4 bases from V and 5 from J; bases not matched to a gene: 6. CDR3 amino acids: CASSSGTSGANNEQFF. The CDR3 nucleotides read TGTGCCAGCAGCTCAGGGACTAGCGGGGCCAACAATGAGCAGTTCTTC.

This sequence joins TRBV6-5 and TRBJ2-3, with 11 bases matching TRBD2. The CDR3 is 16 amino acids. Germline CDR1 and CDR2: MNHEY and SVGAGI. Trimming removed 4 bases from V and 2 bases from J; junction bases left unmatched: 5. CDR3 loop: CASSWGLAAITDTQYF. DNA of the CDR3: TGTGCCAGCAGTTGGGGACTAGCGGCTATCACAGATACGCAGTATTTT.

The chain is built from TRBV7-2 and TRBJ2-1; no reliable D call. Germline V lookup: CDR1 SGHTA, CDR2 FQGNSA. The CDR3 has 15 residues. V lost 0 bases and J 0 bases, leaving 6 bases between the germline ends. CDR3 in DNA: TGTGCCAGCAGCTTAGCGTGGAGCTCCTACAATGAGCAGTTCTTC. It codes for CASSLAWSSYNEQFF.

The V and J genes are TRBV20-1 and TRBJ2-2; 8 nucleotides match TRBD2. The CDR3 has 11 residues. Germline CDR1 and CDR2: DFQATT and SNEGSKA (reference sequence). V lost 7 bases to trimming and J lost 7 bases; unmatched junction nucleotides: 2. CDR3 DNA: TGCAGTGTCGGGGGGGACGGGGAGCTGTTTTTT. Its protein product is CSVGGDGELFF.

This clone has only one observation. The rearrangement joins TRBV4-2 to TRBJ2-7; D possibly corresponds to TRBD1 (6 bases). The CDR3 runs to 16 residues. V gave up 1 base and J gave up 0 bases, with 13 bases separating them. CDR1 LGHNA and CDR2 YNFKEQ come from the germline V gene. CDR3 sequence reads: CASSQGGARGSYEQYF. The CDR3 coding sequence is TGTGCCAGCAGCCAAGGTGGTGCCAGGGGCTCCTACGAGCAGTACTTC.

V and J are TRBV5-1 and TRBJ2-1; 11 nucleotides match TRBD2. Per germline, CDR1 SGHRS and CDR2 YFSETQ. The V and J ends lost 2 bases and 3 bases, in that order; junction bases with no gene match: 4. The CDR3 sequence is 16 residues long. The CDR3 DNA follows: TGCGCCAGCAGCTTCTTTAGCGGGGGGGGCTACAATGAGCAGTTCTTC. It is translated as CASSFFSGGGYNEQFF.

This sequence joins TRBV7-9 and TRBJ1-1; 8 bases map to TRBD1. Germline CDR1 and CDR2: SEHNR and FQNEAQ (reference sequence). Trimming at V came to 5 bases and at J to 1 base, leaving 6 bases not matched to a gene. The CDR3 contains 15 residues. Written as DNA, the CDR3 is TGTGCCAGCAGCCCCCGGACAGGGAAGAACACTGAAGCTTTCTTT. Translated, it gives CASSPRTGKNTEAFF.

Concerning this clone itself: The same CDR3 is also encoded by other DNA sequences in this sample. The chain combines TRBV5-1 with TRBJ1-1; TRBD1 matches at 8 bases. CDR3 size: 14 residues. V trimming: 4 bases; J trimming: 5 bases; junction bases outside the gene matches: 7. CDR1 and CDR2 from the germline V gene are SGHRS and YFSETQ. CDR3 nucleotides: TGCGCCAGCAGCCCGGGGACAGGTGGGACTGAAGCTTTCTTT. This codes for CASSPGTGGTEAFF.

This clone has just a few counts. The chain employs TRBV27 and TRBJ2-7; D unclear. Between the trimmed V and J ends, which lost 2 bases and 0 bases, there was a span of 8 bases. The CDR3 is 14 residues long. The germline V gene encodes CDR1 MNHEY and CDR2 SMNVEV (reference sequence). As DNA, the CDR3 is TGTGCCAGCAGTTTAAGCTTTCTCTCCTACGAGCAGTACTTC. This encodes CASSLSFLSYEQYF.

The chain uses TRBV5-6 and TRBJ1-6; unclear D gene. V was trimmed by 1 base and J by 0 bases, leaving 5 bases between them. This CDR3 has 15 residues. Looked up from germline, CDR1 is SGHDT and CDR2 is YYEEEE. CDR3 in DNA: TGTGCCAGCAGCTTGAGGAGCTCCTATAATTCACCCCTCCACTTT. This codes for CASSLRSSYNSPLHF.

The J gene is TRBJ1-5, the V gene TRBV4-1; D is unresolved. The V gene's germline CDR1 is MGHRA and CDR2 YSYEKL. The CDR3 contains 15 residues. With 1 base removed from V and 0 bases from J, the gap between germline ends came to 7 bases. The DNA of the CDR3 is TGCGCCAGCAGCCAAGTGTCCATTAGCAATCAGCCCCAGCATTTT. It yields the protein CASSQVSISNQPQHF.

The chain combines TRBV20-1 with TRBJ1-2; a possible D gene is TRBD1 (6 bases). CDR1 DFQATT and CDR2 SNEGSKA come from the germline V gene (reference sequence). This CDR3 contains 13 residues. V was trimmed by 3 bases and J by 3 bases, leaving 11 bases between them. The CDR3 here is CSASLGGYYGYTF. The CDR3, as DNA: TGCAGTGCTAGTCTAGGGGGTTACTATGGCTACACCTTC.

This chain connects TRBV20-1 to TRBJ2-5, with TRBD1 as a possible D gene (6 bases). Germline-derived CDR1 and CDR2 are DFQATT and SNEGSKA (reference sequence). The length of the CDR3 is 15 residues. The germline V and J ends were trimmed by 3 bases and 1 base, with 15 bases remaining between them. The CDR3 spells CSASGGRVVQETQYF. CDR3 DNA sequence: TGCAGTGCTAGTGGGGGCCGCGTGGTCCAAGAGACCCAGTACTTC.

The chain uses TRBV2 and TRBJ1-1, with D hard to call. V dropped 2 bases and J dropped 4 bases, with 11 bases sitting between them. Germline lookup yields CDR1 SNHLY and CDR2 FYNNEI. CDR3 length: 14 residues. The CDR3 sequence is CASSESLRGTEAFF. In nucleotides, the CDR3 is TGTGCCAGCAGTGAATCCCTCCGGGGCACTGAAGCTTTCTTT.

The V and J genes are TRBV15 and TRBJ1-2; 8 nucleotides line up with TRBD1. The length of the CDR3 is 14 residues. V shed 5 bases, J shed 8 bases, and the junction held 10 bases outside the gene matches. Germline V gene lookup returns CDR1 LNHNV and CDR2 YYDKDF (reference sequence). The CDR3 sequence is CATSLQGQGKGYTF. As DNA, the CDR3 is TGTGCCACCAGCTTGCAAGGACAGGGTAAAGGCTACACCTTC.